This TCR beta chain was observed in a study of cytomegalovirus exposure and HLA in healthy donors. The primer mix had 60 Vbeta and 13 Jbeta primers. Produced via immunoSEQ multiplex PCR; TCRdb's table is partial and in-frame only. Of 100,000 to 150,000 clones listed, 82% are singletons. This clone is a singleton in its sample. Its target is not known. Regarding the study as a whole: In a later analysis, 17,000 or so TCR beta sequences were associated with HLA alleles at 0.05 false discovery rate. In the analysis, some V segments, TRBV6-2 and TRBV6-3 included, were excluded as indistinguishable. Some public TCRs appeared in many individuals, while most sequences were rare. An apparent linkage of common viral pathogens to several of the most significant clusters emerged in a later analysis.

V shed 6 bases, J shed 3 bases, and the junction held 8 bases outside the gene matches. Germline lookup yields CDR1 MDHEN and CDR2 SYDVKM. CDR3 length: 15 amino acids. This clonotype was obtained from a woman in her 50s in good health and CMV-seropositive. The chain couples TRBV28 to TRBJ1-5; 7 nucleotides align to TRBD1. The source material was PBMCs. CDR3 loop: CASRPGGTVNQPQHF. The DNA of the CDR3 is TGTGCCAGCAGACCCGGCGGGACAGTCAATCAGCCCCAGCATTTT.